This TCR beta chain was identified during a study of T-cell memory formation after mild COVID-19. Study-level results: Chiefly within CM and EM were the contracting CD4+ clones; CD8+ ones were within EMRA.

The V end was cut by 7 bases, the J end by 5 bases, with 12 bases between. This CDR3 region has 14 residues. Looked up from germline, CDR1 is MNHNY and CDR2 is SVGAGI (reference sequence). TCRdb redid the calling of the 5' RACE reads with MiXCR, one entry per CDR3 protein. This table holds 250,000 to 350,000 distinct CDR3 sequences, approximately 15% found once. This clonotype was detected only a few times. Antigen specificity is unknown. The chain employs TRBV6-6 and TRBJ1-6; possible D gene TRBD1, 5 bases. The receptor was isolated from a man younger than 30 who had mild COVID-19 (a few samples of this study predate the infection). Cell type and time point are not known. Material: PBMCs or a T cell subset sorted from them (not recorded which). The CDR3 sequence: CASNPRQHNSPLHF. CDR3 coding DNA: TGTGCCAGCAATCCCCGACAGCATAATTCACCCCTCCACTTT.